These 23 T cell receptor beta chains originate from one sample sequenced in a study of blood T cell repertoires in COVID-19. Assay: immunoSEQ multiplex PCR; the TCRdb copy retains only in-frame clones and omits some. Of 150,000 to 200,000 clones in the sample, 76% were seen once. The sample comprised PBMCs or T cells enriched from blood (not recorded which). These receptors were obtained from a woman aged 50 to 60 with acute COVID-19.

The genes are TRBV5-1 and TRBJ1-1; TRBD1 matches 7 bases. V shed 6 bases and J 5 bases; nucleotides not matched to a gene: 16. Germline V gene lookup returns CDR1 SGHRS and CDR2 YFSETQ. This CDR3 is 16 amino acids long. In DNA form, the CDR3 reads TGCGCCAGCACCGCTCTGTCACGAGGGGGCGCGACTGAAGCTTTCTTT. It encodes CASTALSRGGATEAFF. Based on the CDR3 plus reference TRBV5-1 and TRBJ1-1, the full variable domain is KAGVTQTPRYLIKTRGQQVTLSCSPISGHRSVSWYQQTPGQGLQFLFEYFSETQRNKGNFPGRFSGRQFSNSRSEMNVSTLELGDSALYLCASTALSRGGATEAFFGQGTRLTVV.

The chain uses TRBV7-2 and TRBJ2-5; 10 bases map to TRBD2. The CDR3 has 15 amino acids. Trimming cost V 1 base and J 7 bases; bases outside gene matches: 6. CDR1 SGHTA and CDR2 FQGNSA come from the germline V gene. CDR3 amino acids: CASSLERGGRGTQYF. CDR3 DNA: TGTGCCAGCAGCTTAGAGCGGGGGGGCCGGGGGACCCAGTACTTC.

The rearrangement joins TRBV28 to TRBJ2-1; the match to TRBD2 covers 10 bases. The V gene end was trimmed by 2 bases and the J gene end by 5 bases; junction bases not matched to a gene: 15. The CDR3 is 19 residues long. The germline gives CDR1 MDHEN, CDR2 SYDVKM. The CDR3: CASSLRLGLAGAPHNEQFF. CDR3 nucleotide sequence: TGTGCCAGCAGTTTAAGGCTTGGGCTAGCGGGGGCGCCACACAATGAGCAGTTCTTC.

This clone was found a few times. V usage is TRBV9 and J usage is TRBJ1-2, with 7 bases aligning to TRBD1. The CDR3 sequence is 14 residues long. Germline values: CDR1 SGDLS, CDR2 YYNGEE. J gave up 4 bases and V 3 bases, and 6 bases lay outside the gene matches. The CDR3 sequence is CASSAPGTVYGYTF. As DNA, the CDR3 is TGTGCCAGCAGCGCCCCGGGGACAGTCTATGGCTACACCTTC. Full variable domain (remainder filled in from reference TRBV9 and TRBJ1-2): DSGVTQTPKHLITATGQRVTLRCSPRSGDLSVYWYQQSLDQGLQFLIQYYNGEERAKGNILERFSAQQFPDLHSELNLSSLELGDSALYFCASSAPGTVYGYTFGSGTRLTVV.

The sample holds many counts of this clone. This sequence joins TRBV18 and TRBJ2-7, with D possibly matching TRBD1 (5 bases). This CDR3 region has 13 residues. Per the germline V gene, CDR1 is KGHSH and CDR2 is LQKENI. V lost 6 bases, J lost 3 bases, and 12 bases lay in between. As DNA, the CDR3 is TGTGCCAGCTCGGACAACCCAGACTACGAGCAGTACGTC. Its translation is CASSDNPDYEQYV.

There are a few counts of this clone. CDR3 nucleotide sequence: TGTGCCAGCAGAGCTATTGCGGGAATTATGAACACTGAAGCTTTCTTT. This sequence encodes CASRAIAGIMNTEAFF. The V and J genes are TRBV28 and TRBJ1-1; D is undetermined. Germline CDR1 and CDR2: MDHEN and SYDVKM. The CDR3 sequence is 16 residues long. V dropped 6 bases and J dropped 0 bases, with 17 bases sitting between them.

V gene TRBV4-2 combines with J gene TRBJ1-3; D is ambiguous. V was pared by 0 bases and J by 8 bases, with 11 bases between. Germline V gene data show CDR1 as LGHNA and CDR2 as YNFKEQ. There are 14 residues in the CDR3. Written as DNA, the CDR3 is TGTGCCAGCAGCCAAGATCGGGAAGTGCACACCATATATTTT. Translated: CASSQDREVHTIYF.

V and J are TRBV11-2 and TRBJ2-1; TRBD2 agrees at 14 bases. V was pared by 5 bases and J by 7 bases, with 7 bases of the junction left unmatched. This CDR3 comprises 16 residues. Germline V CDR1 and CDR2: SGHAT, FQNNGV. CDR3 bases: TGTGCCAGCAGCCGGGGACTAGCGGGGGATCGGAATGAGCAGTTCTTC. Translated: CASSRGLAGDRNEQFF.

CDR3 in amino acids: CASSQPHNPDRDRDTEAFF. The CDR3 DNA is TGCGCCAGCAGTCAGCCCCACAACCCGGACAGGGATCGGGACACTGAAGCTTTCTTT. V gene TRBV23-1 combines with J gene TRBJ1-1; 8 positions agree with TRBD1. TRBV23-1 carries the ORF label, with uncertain function. The CDR3 loop spans 19 amino acids. Trimming took 3 bases from V and 3 from J; bases not matched to a gene: 18.

The rearrangement joins TRBV12-5 to TRBJ2-5, with 9 positions matching TRBD1. Looked up from germline, CDR1 is LGHNT and CDR2 is FRNRAP. The CDR3 covers 13 residues. The V gene end was trimmed by 5 bases and the J gene end by 5 bases; junction bases not matched to a gene: 3. The chain's CDR3 is CASGNDRGETQYF. In DNA form, the CDR3 reads TGTGCTAGTGGTAACGACAGGGGGGAGACCCAGTACTTC.

This clone was seen just once. The rearrangement links TRBV28 to TRBJ1-3, with D unclear. The length of the CDR3 is 13 residues. The germline V gene has CDR1 MDHEN and CDR2 SYDVKM. The germline V and J ends were trimmed by 6 bases and 0 bases, with 6 bases remaining between them. In nucleotides, the CDR3 is TGTGCCAGCAGCCCTTTCTCTGGAAACACCATATATTTT. Translation: CASSPFSGNTIYF.

V usage is TRBV13 and J usage is TRBJ2-2; D possibly corresponds to TRBD1 (5 bases). This CDR3 spans 15 amino acids. Germline CDR1 is PRHDT and CDR2 is FYEKMQ (reference sequence). Trimming left V 4 bases short and J 2 bases short, with 11 bases between. Here the CDR3 reads CASSYWTTNTGELFF. CDR3 coding DNA: TGTGCCAGCAGCTACTGGACAACCAACACCGGGGAGCTGTTTTTT.

The chain combines TRBV29-1 with TRBJ1-2; D unclear. Trimming left V 7 bases short and J 8 bases short, with 20 bases between. Germline V gene lookup returns CDR1 SQVTM and CDR2 ANQGSEA. The CDR3 runs to 13 residues. This CDR3 reads CSDRLALGGGYTF. The DNA for the CDR3 is TGCAGCGATCGTTTAGCCCTCGGCGGAGGCTACACCTTC. Combining the CDR3 with reference TRBV29-1 and TRBJ1-2 gives the whole variable domain SAVISQKPSRDICQRGTSLTIQCQVDSQVTMMFWYRQQPGQSLTLIATANQGSEATYESGFVIDKFPISRPNLTFSTLTVSNMSPEDSSIYLCSDRLALGGGYTFGSGTRLTVV.

The rearrangement links TRBV19 to TRBJ2-1; 10 bases are shared with TRBD2. The CDR3 sequence is 16 residues long. CDR1 and CDR2 from the germline V gene are LNHDA and SQIVND (reference sequence). After removal of 4 bases from V and 0 bases from J, the junction contained 3 bases not matched to a gene. The CDR3 spells CASSTLAGASYNEQFF. The DNA of the CDR3 is TGTGCCAGTAGTACCCTAGCGGGGGCCTCCTACAATGAGCAGTTCTTC.

The chain combines TRBV19 with TRBJ1-5; 9 bases are a match to TRBD1. The CDR3 has 15 residues. Germline V gives CDR1 LNHDA, CDR2 SQIVND (reference sequence). J gave up 9 bases and V 6 bases, and 12 bases lay outside the gene matches. The CDR3 nucleotides are TGTGCCAGTAGGCCCGGGACAGGGAATTTCGGGCCCCAGCATTTT. Translated: CASRPGTGNFGPQHF.

The rearrangement links TRBV6-2 or TRBV6-3 to TRBJ1-1; D remains ambiguous. Trimming removed 4 bases from V and 0 bases from J, with 12 bases in between. The CDR3 is 15 amino acids. Per germline, CDR1 MNHEY and CDR2 SVGEGT. CDR3 DNA sequence: TGTGCCAGCAGTTTCTCCTCCCCCGTGAACACTGAAGCTTTCTTT. It translates to CASSFSSPVNTEAFF.

The chain joins TRBV11-2 to TRBJ2-5; weak D call: TRBD2 (6 bases). CDR3 length: 15 residues. CDR1 and CDR2 (germline): SGHAT, FQNNGV. The V and J ends lost 5 bases and 2 bases respectively, with 15 bases between them. In DNA, the CDR3 is TGTGCCAGCAGCCCCTATGGCGGGACTCAAGAGACCCAGTACTTC. It codes for CASSPYGGTQETQYF.

The chain uses TRBV12-3 or TRBV12-4 and TRBJ2-2; weak D call: TRBD1 (6 bases). This CDR3 has 13 amino acids. The V and J ends lost 7 bases and 1 base respectively, with 7 bases between them. CDR3 nucleotides: TGTGCCAGCACCAGGGGGAACACCGGGGAGCTGTTTTTT. It codes for CASTRGNTGELFF.

This chain joins TRBV10-2 and TRBJ2-1; 13 bases map to TRBD2. Trimming took 5 bases from V and 1 from J; bases not matched to a gene: 2. The CDR3 sequence is 16 residues long. Germline loops: CDR1 WSHSY, CDR2 SAAADI. In nucleotides, the CDR3 is TGCGCCAGCAGTAGGACTAGCGGGGGTTCCTACAATGAGCAGTTCTTC. Protein sequence: CASSRTSGGSYNEQFF.

This clone has just one count. CDR3 sequence reads: CASTRTGVNRRGYTF. CDR3 in DNA: TGTGCCAGCACTAGGACAGGGGTGAATCGGCGTGGCTACACCTTC. The chain is built from TRBV19 and TRBJ1-2; 9 nucleotides align to TRBD1. The germline V gene has CDR1 LNHDA and CDR2 SQIVND (reference sequence). CDR3 size: 15 residues. Germline trimming cut 9 bases from V and 7 bases from J; bases unmatched to any gene: 15.

J is TRBJ2-2 and V is TRBV19; possible D gene TRBD2, 6 bases. V lost 6 bases and J 1 base, leaving 9 bases between the germline ends. CDR1 and CDR2 (germline): LNHDA, SQIVND (reference sequence). The CDR3 is made up of 14 amino acids. The CDR3 is CASSGGGNTGELFF. For the CDR3, the DNA is TGTGCCAGTAGCGGGGGAGGGAACACCGGGGAGCTGTTTTTT.

The chain employs TRBV12-3 or TRBV12-4 and TRBJ2-7; a weak D match, TRBD2 (6 bases). The V and J ends lost 6 bases and 11 bases respectively, with 17 bases between them. The CDR3 has 12 residues. The CDR3 DNA is TGTGCCAGCAGCCCTCCCGGGGGTAGGGAGTACGTC. It is translated as CASSPPGGREYV.

The chain links TRBV6-5 to TRBJ1-2, with a possible D match to TRBD1 (5 bases). V shed 6 bases and J shed 4 bases, with 12 bases lying between them. Germline CDR1 and CDR2: MNHEY and SVGAGI. The CDR3 is made up of 13 amino acids. CDR3 protein: CASRIDSTYGYTF. The CDR3 DNA follows: TGTGCCAGCAGAATAGACAGCACCTATGGCTACACCTTC.